Listed below are T cell receptor beta chains from one sample, sequenced in a study of T-cell reconstitution after alpha-beta-depleted transplantation in children. From the PCR reads, TCRdb called clonotypes with MiXCR, one entry per CDR3 protein. This table has about 260,000 distinct CDR3 sequences, more than 9% appearing once. Source: peripheral blood, taken 180 days after TCRalphabeta/CD19-depleted stem cell transplant. Receptor source: a male patient between 2 and 10 years old who had a stem cell transplant for chronic granulomatous disease, so the T cells may come from the graft donor. Both conserved end residues are part of each CDR3. The order of the fields is V gene, clone size, J gene, D gene, CDR3 DNA, CDR3 protein. A D gene is named only where the DNA matches it firmly. Clone sizes are given selectively: once, few, many, or a class where the clone is expanded.

TRBV18	few	TRBJ2-1	-	TGTGCCAGCTCACCGAGTCAGGTCTCCTACAATGAGCAGTTCTTC	CASSPSQVSYNEQFF
TRBV18	many	TRBJ2-7	-	TGTGCCAGCTCACCACTTAGGGACTACGAGCAGTACTTC	CASSPLRDYEQYF
TRBV7-6	many	TRBJ2-7	-	TGTGCCAGCAGCTTGGACCGTACCTACGAGCAGTACTTC	CASSLDRTYEQYF
TRBV7-9	many	TRBJ2-3	-	TGTGCCAGCAAAGACGGACAGCGTGGAGATACGCAGTATTTT	CASKDGQRGDTQYF
TRBV12-3/TRBV12-4	many	TRBJ1-6	-	TGTGCCAGCAACCTTATCGGGGGTAGCTATAATTCACCCCTCCACTTT	CASNLIGGSYNSPLHF
TRBV7-2	many	TRBJ1-2	TRBD1	TGTGCCAGCAGCTTAGAGTACGGGACAGCCTATGGCTACACCTTC	CASSLEYGTAYGYTF
TRBV29-1	many	TRBJ2-7	-	TGCAGCGTTGAAGTTGGTATAATCGGGTCAGGTCATGAGTACGAGCAGTACTTC	CSVEVGIIGSGHEYEQYF
TRBV18	many	TRBJ2-3	TRBD2	TGTGCCAGCTCACCATGGATAGCGGGAGCAGATACGCAGTATTTT	CASSPWIAGADTQYF
TRBV20-1	many	TRBJ2-7	TRBD2	TGCAGTGCTAGCGGGGGGTCGACCTACGAGCAGTACTTC	CSASGGSTYEQYF
TRBV28	-	TRBJ2-2	-	TGTGCCAGCAGAAACAGTAACACCGGGGAGCTGTTTTTT	CASRNSNTGELFF
TRBV6-6	many	TRBJ2-7	-	TGTGCCAGCAGTCAATACAGTAACGAGCAGTACTTC	CASSQYSNEQYF
TRBV3-1	many	TRBJ2-2	-	TGTGCCAGCAGCCCCTCAACTAGTGGCACCGGGGAGCTGTTTTTT	CASSPSTSGTGELFF
TRBV28	many	TRBJ2-1	-	TGTGCCAGCAGTTTACCCTCCAGGTCTCCCTACAATGAGCAGTTCTTC	CASSLPSRSPYNEQFF
TRBV15	many	TRBJ2-1	TRBD2	TGTGCCACCAGCAAAAGCGGGAGGCACCATGAGCAGTTCTTC	CATSKSGRHHEQFF
TRBV7-9	many	TRBJ1-1	-	TGTGCCAGCACCATAGGGGGGAACACTGAAGCTTTCTTT	CASTIGGNTEAFF
TRBV11-2	many	TRBJ2-3	-	TGTGCCAGCAGCTCCATGGGAGGCCAAGTCGCCACAGATACGCAGTATTTT	CASSSMGGQVATDTQYF
TRBV6-2/TRBV6-3	many	TRBJ1-1	TRBD1	TGTGCCAGCAGGCCGACAGGGACGAACACTGAAGCTTTCTTT	CASRPTGTNTEAFF
TRBV7-3	many	TRBJ2-1	-	TGTGCCAGCAGCCCTCTAGTGGGATCTGAGCAGTTCTTC	CASSPLVGSEQFF
TRBV12-3/TRBV12-4	-	TRBJ2-2	-	TGTGCCAGCACTCGGTGGGGGGGACAGATGAACACCGGGGAGCTGTTTTTT	CASTRWGGQMNTGELFF
TRBV6-1	many	TRBJ2-3	-	TGTGCCAGCAGTGAAGACGGGGGAGGAGAGGATACGCAGTATTTT	CASSEDGGGEDTQYF